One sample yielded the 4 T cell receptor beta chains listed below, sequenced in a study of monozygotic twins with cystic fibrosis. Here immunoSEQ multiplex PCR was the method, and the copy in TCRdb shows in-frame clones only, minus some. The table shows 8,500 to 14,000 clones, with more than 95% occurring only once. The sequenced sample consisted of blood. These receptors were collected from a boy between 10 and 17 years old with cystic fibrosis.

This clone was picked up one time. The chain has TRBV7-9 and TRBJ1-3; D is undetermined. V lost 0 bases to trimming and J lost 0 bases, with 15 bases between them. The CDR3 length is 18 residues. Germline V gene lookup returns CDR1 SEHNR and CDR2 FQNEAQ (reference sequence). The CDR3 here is CASSLAREVVASGNTIYF. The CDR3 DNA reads TGTGCCAGCAGCTTAGCGCGCGAGGTCGTGGCCTCTGGAAACACCATATATTTT. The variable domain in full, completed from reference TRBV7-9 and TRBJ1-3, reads DTGVSQNPRHKITKRGQNVTFRCDPISEHNRLYWYRQTLGQGPEFLTYFQNEAQLEKSRLLSDRFSAERPKGSFSTLEIQRTEQGDSAMYLCASSLAREVVASGNTIYFGEGSWLTVV.

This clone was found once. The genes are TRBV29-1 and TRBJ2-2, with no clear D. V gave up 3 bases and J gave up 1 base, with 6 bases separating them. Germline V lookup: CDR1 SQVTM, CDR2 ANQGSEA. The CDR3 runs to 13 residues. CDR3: CSVESWNTGELFF. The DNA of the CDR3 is TGCAGCGTTGAGTCATGGAACACCGGGGAGCTGTTTTTT.

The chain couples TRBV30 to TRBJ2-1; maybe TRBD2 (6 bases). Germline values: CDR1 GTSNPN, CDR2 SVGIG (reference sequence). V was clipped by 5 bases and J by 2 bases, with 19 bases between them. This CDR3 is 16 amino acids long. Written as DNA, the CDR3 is TGTGCCTGGGGCGGACCAGGAGGGGAAACCTACAATGAGCAGTTCTTC. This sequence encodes CAWGGPGGETYNEQFF. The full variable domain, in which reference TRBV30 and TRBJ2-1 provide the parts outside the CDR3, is SQTIHQWPATLVQPVGSPLSLECTVEGTSNPNLYWYRQAAGRGLQLLFYSVGIGQISSEVPQNLSASRPQDRQFILSSKKLLLSDSGFYLCAWGGPGGETYNEQFFGPGTRLTVL.

CDR3 DNA: TGTGCCAGCAGCCTGCTCTTGCCCCTGAACACCGGGGAGCTGTTTTTT. It is translated as CASSLLLPLNTGELFF. The rearrangement uses TRBV7-3 and TRBJ2-2; D gene ambiguous. The germline V gene has CDR1 SGHTA and CDR2 FQGTGA. CDR3 length: 16 residues. With 5 bases removed from V and 1 base from J, the gap between germline ends came to 14 bases.